One and the same sample provided the 17 T cell receptor beta chains below, sequenced in a study of shared clonotypes between healthy human individuals (dated by TCRdb to the early 2020s). The receptor library was made with the immunoSEQ multiplex PCR assay. TCRdb carries this immuneACCESS record with in-frame sequences only. Its versions omit some clonotypes, under half of them owing to an unresolved V gene in the studies checked, with the rest unexplained. Across this sample there are around 2,100,000 clones, with about 95% seen only once. The ten largest clones add up to more than 0.95% of the sample. CD8 naive samples were CD45RO-negative cells positively selected for CCR7, giving a CD45RA+CCR7+ population that excluded TemRA cells. Sequencing was carried out using naive CD8+ T cells sorted from blood. The sample's cell subset or site label, in plain terms: CD45RA+CCR7+. The origin of the receptors is a man in his late teens or twenties in good health.

The CDR3, as DNA: TGTGCCACCTGTCTAGCGGAAGATAATGAGCAGTTCTTC. Protein product: CATCLAEDNEQFF. This chain uses TRBV15 with TRBJ2-1, with 7 bases aligning to TRBD2. Germline assignment: CDR1 LNHNV and CDR2 YYDKDF (reference sequence). V gave up 8 bases and J gave up 7 bases; unmatched junction bases: 8. The CDR3 has 13 amino acids. The full variable domain, its missing parts supplied by reference TRBV15 and TRBJ2-1, is DAMVIQNPRYQVTQFGKPVTLSCSQTLNHNVMYWYQQKSSQAPKLLFHYYDKDFNNEADTPDNFQSRRPNTSFCFLDIRSPGLGDTAMYLCATCLAEDNEQFFGPGTRLTVL.

The CDR3 region is CASSPNPGTGDEQYF. DNA for the CDR3: TGTGCCAGCAGCCCCAATCCCGGGACAGGGGACGAGCAGTACTTC. J is TRBJ2-7 and V is TRBV4-2; 10 nucleotides match TRBD1. Unmatched junction bases numbered 8, after V lost 4 bases and J lost 5 bases. The CDR3 has 15 amino acids. Germline assignment: CDR1 LGHNA and CDR2 YNFKEQ.

The V and J genes are TRBV10-2 and TRBJ1-3, with a tentative D call TRBD1 (5 bases). V gave up 7 bases and J gave up 0 bases, with 16 bases separating them. Per the germline V gene, CDR1 is WSHSY and CDR2 is SAAADI. This CDR3 is built from 16 residues. The CDR3 nucleotides read TGCGCCAGCACTTTGCAGGGAACCAGCTCTGGAAACACCATATATTTT. Its protein is CASTLQGTSSGNTIYF.

As concerns this clone: Other DNA sequences in the sample encode the same CDR3. The chain couples TRBV6-5 to TRBJ1-6, with a tentative D call TRBD1 (5 bases). Trimming shortened V by 2 bases and J by 6 bases, and 11 bases separated the two germline ends. Germline-derived CDR1 and CDR2 are MNHEY and SVGAGI. The CDR3 is made up of 15 amino acids. The CDR3 nucleotides read TGTGCCAGCAGTTACGACCCGGGACTTAATTCACCCCTCCACTTT. Amino acids: CASSYDPGLNSPLHF.

This chain connects TRBV4-3 to TRBJ1-5; maybe TRBD1 (6 bases). From germline, CDR1 is LGHNA and CDR2 YSLEER. Trimming shortened V by 1 base and J by 3 bases, and 13 bases separated the two germline ends. This CDR3 comprises 16 residues. CDR3 DNA: TGCGCCAGCAGCCAAGGAACAGGGAACGCCAATCAGCCCCAGCATTTT. Translating gives CASSQGTGNANQPQHF.

The chain carries TRBV2 and TRBJ2-1; 14 nucleotides align to TRBD2. The V and J ends lost 8 bases and 0 bases, in that order; junction bases with no gene match: 6. Germline CDR1 and CDR2: SNHLY and FYNNEI. CDR3 length: 17 residues. This CDR3 is CASPGTSGGSSYNEQFF. The DNA of the CDR3 is TGTGCCAGCCCGGGGACTAGCGGGGGCTCCTCCTACAATGAGCAGTTCTTC.

The chain combines TRBV4-1 with TRBJ1-2; D ambiguous. Trimming took off 5 bases at V and 5 bases at J, with 15 bases between the two ends. Looked up from germline, CDR1 is MGHRA and CDR2 is YSYEKL. This CDR3 is 14 amino acids long. CDR3 protein: CASSDEGTAYGYTF. For the CDR3, the DNA is TGCGCCAGCAGCGACGAAGGTACCGCTTATGGCTACACCTTC.

This chain uses TRBV7-2 with TRBJ2-1; 14 bases align to TRBD2. The V gene's germline CDR1 is SGHTA and CDR2 FQGNSA. The CDR3 covers 13 residues. Trimming at V came to 5 bases and at J to 15 bases, leaving 6 bases not matched to a gene. CDR3 coding DNA: TGTGCCAGCAGCCCGGGACTAGCGGGAGTGCCGTTCTTC. This encodes CASSPGLAGVPFF. Combining the CDR3 with reference TRBV7-2 and TRBJ2-1 gives the whole variable domain GAGVSQSPSNKVTEKGKDVELRCDPISGHTALYWYRQSLGQGLEFLIYFQGNSAPDKSGLPSDRFSAERTGGSVSTLTIQRTQQEDSAVYLCASSPGLAGVPFFGPGTRLTVL.

The chain recombines TRBV30 with TRBJ2-7; D remains unclear. Germline-derived CDR1 and CDR2 are GTSNPN and SVGIG (reference sequence). The CDR3 has 13 residues. V shed 0 bases and J shed 2 bases, with 8 bases lying between them. In DNA form, the CDR3 reads TGTGCCTGGAGTGTAGACCAAACCTACGAGCAGTACTTC. Translating it yields CAWSVDQTYEQYF.

The genes are TRBV6-5 and TRBJ1-1; tentatively, D is TRBD1 (5 bases). Germline V gene lookup returns CDR1 MNHEY and CDR2 SVGAGI. V was clipped by 4 bases and J by 0 bases, with 9 bases between them. This CDR3 is built from 14 residues. The CDR3 spells CASSWGPLNTEAFF. The DNA of the CDR3 is TGTGCCAGCAGTTGGGGACCCTTGAACACTGAAGCTTTCTTT.

This clone was counted a single time. This chain links TRBV19 with TRBJ2-1, with 11 bases that match TRBD2. This CDR3 contains 18 residues. Trimming cost V 7 bases and J 0 bases; bases outside gene matches: 11. Germline loops: CDR1 LNHDA, CDR2 SQIVND (reference sequence). The CDR3, as DNA: TGTGCCAGTACCGATACCACTAGCGGGAGAGGCTCCTACAATGAGCAGTTCTTC. Its protein is CASTDTTSGRGSYNEQFF.

The chain carries TRBV6-6 and TRBJ1-5; TRBD1 matches 7 bases. The CDR3 runs 15 residues. Germline loops: CDR1 MNHNY, CDR2 SVGAGI (reference sequence). Trimming cost V 7 bases and J 0 bases; bases outside gene matches: 6. CDR3 sequence reads: CASTLTGYSNQPQHF. CDR3 sequence (DNA): TGTGCCAGCACCCTGACAGGGTATAGCAATCAGCCCCAGCATTTT.

The CDR3 DNA reads as TGTGCCAGTAGTATTGGACAGGGAGGTGTTCTCTACGAGCAGTACTTC. Protein: CASSIGQGGVLYEQYF. This chain connects TRBV19 to TRBJ2-7; 8 bases fit TRBD1. Trimming removed 3 bases from V and 3 bases from J; junction bases left unmatched: 10. The CDR3 is made up of 16 amino acids. Germline V gene data show CDR1 as LNHDA and CDR2 as SQIVND (reference sequence). Full variable domain (missing parts from reference TRBV19 and TRBJ2-7): DGGITQSPKYLFRKEGQNVTLSCEQNLNHDAMYWYRQDPGQGLRLIYYSQIVNDFQKGDIAEGYSVSREKKESFPLTVTSAQKNPTAFYLCASSIGQGGVLYEQYFGPGTRLTVT.

The chain couples TRBV5-5 to TRBJ2-7, with D hard to call. Between the trimmed V and J ends, which lost 2 bases and 0 bases, there was a span of 6 bases. This CDR3 has 13 residues. CDR1 is SGHKS, CDR2 YYEKEE, per germline (reference sequence). The DNA for the CDR3 is TGTGCCAGCAGCTTTGATATCTCCTACGAGCAGTACTTC. It is translated as CASSFDISYEQYF.

In the case of this clone: This sample also contains other DNA sequences that code for the same CDR3. The chain combines TRBV7-8 with TRBJ2-1; 14 positions match TRBD2. The CDR3 sequence is 15 residues long. From germline, CDR1 is SGHVS and CDR2 FQNEAQ. Trimming removed 5 bases from V and 7 bases from J; junction bases left unmatched: 4. This CDR3 reads CASSLGTSGSNEQFF. In DNA form, the CDR3 reads TGTGCCAGCAGCCTCGGGACTAGCGGGAGTAATGAGCAGTTCTTC.

The genes are TRBV5-4 and TRBJ1-2, with unresolved D. The CDR3 length is 11 residues. Germline V gives CDR1 SGHNT, CDR2 YYREEE (reference sequence). The V end lost 3 bases, the J end lost 6 bases, and 6 bases lay between the germline ends. CDR3 in amino acids: CASSSLDGYTF. The DNA for the CDR3 is TGTGCCAGCAGCTCGTTAGATGGCTACACCTTC.

The V gene is TRBV7-6, the J gene TRBJ1-5, with TRBD1 matching over 7 bases. The CDR3 spans 15 residues. V was pared by 3 bases and J by 5 bases, with 7 bases of the junction left unmatched. From germline, CDR1 is SGHVS and CDR2 FNYEAQ. For the CDR3, the DNA is TGTGCCAGCAGCTTGACAGGGAATAGGGATCAGCCCCAGCATTTT. It translates to CASSLTGNRDQPQHF.